A selection of T cell receptor beta chains follows, all from one sample in a study of OX40 agonist ivuxolimab in advanced cancers. Produced via immunoSEQ multiplex PCR; TCRdb's table is partial and in-frame only. The sample has about 64,000 clones, 87% seen once. Source: CD4+ or CD8+ T cells sorted from blood, taken in a trial of the OX40 agonist ivuxolimab. Receptors were obtained from an adult with an advanced solid tumor such as melanoma, head and neck, liver or kidney cancer. Each CDR3 is given with its conserved first and last residue. D genes are given only for firm matches. Size tells how often a clone was seen (once, few, many) or the class of an expanded clone, and some rows leave it out.

-	15	TRBV6-5	TRBJ2-7	-	CASSLEGGIAYEQYF	TGTGCCAGCAGTCTTGAGGGGGGAATAGCCTACGAGCAGTACTTC
-	15	TRBV7-9	TRBJ2-3	-	CASSLVAGGTDTQYF	TGTGCCAGCAGCTTAGTCGCAGGGGGCACAGATACGCAGTATTTT
-	14	TRBV28	TRBJ2-7	TRBD2	CASGSSGRAPEQYF	TGTGCCAGCGGGAGTAGCGGGAGGGCCCCCGAGCAGTACTTC
-	13	TRBV7-3	TRBJ1-1	-	CASSLELNTEAFF	TGTGCCAGCAGCTTAGAATTGAACACTGAAGCTTTCTTT
few	16	TRBV7-9	TRBJ1-2	TRBD1	CASSPFQGDRRDGYTF	TGTGCCAGCAGTCCGTTTCAAGGGGACAGGCGAGATGGCTACACCTTC
-	12	TRBV29-1	TRBJ2-7	TRBD1	CSARGQNYEQYF	TGCAGCGCCCGGGGACAGAACTACGAGCAGTACTTC
-	14	TRBV5-1	TRBJ1-3	-	CASSQQGPGNTIYF	TGCGCCAGCAGCCAACAGGGACCTGGAAACACCATATATTTT
-	15	TRBV2	TRBJ1-3	-	CASSPEGMNGNTIYF	TGTGCCAGCAGCCCAGAAGGGATGAATGGAAACACCATATATTTT
-	14	TRBV28	TRBJ1-2	-	CASLTVRGSYGYTF	TGTGCCAGCCTGACGGTGCGGGGATCCTATGGCTACACCTTC
-	13	TRBV29-1	TRBJ1-1	-	CSVEAQGNTEAFF	TGCAGCGTTGAGGCCCAGGGGAACACTGAAGCTTTCTTT
-	14	TRBV30	TRBJ2-1	-	CAWAKTGSYNEQFF	TGTGCCTGGGCCAAGACAGGCTCCTACAATGAGCAGTTCTTC
-	16	TRBV5-1	TRBJ2-2	-	CASSWDNRASTGELFF	TGCGCCAGCAGCTGGGACAACAGGGCCTCCACCGGGGAGCTGTTTTTT
-	13	TRBV4-3	TRBJ2-1	-	CASSQELGVRQFF	TGCGCCAGCAGCCAAGAGTTAGGGGTTAGGCAGTTCTTC
-	14	TRBV7-6	TRBJ2-1	TRBD2	CASRTSGRSNEQFF	TGTGCCAGCAGGACTAGCGGGAGAAGTAATGAGCAGTTCTTC
-	16	TRBV10-2	TRBJ2-1	TRBD2	CASRDISGRNYNEQFF	TGCGCCAGCAGGGATATTAGCGGGAGGAACTACAATGAGCAGTTCTTC
-	17	TRBV19	TRBJ1-5	TRBD1	CASSVLRDSNSNQPQHF	TGTGCCAGTAGTGTTCTCCGGGACAGCAATAGCAATCAGCCCCAGCATTTT
-	13	TRBV6-5	TRBJ2-7	TRBD1	CASSKGQSYEQYF	TGTGCCAGCAGCAAGGGACAGTCCTACGAGCAGTACTTC
-	15	TRBV4-1	TRBJ2-6	-	CASSQVVSGANVLTF	TGCGCCAGCAGCCAAGTAGTCTCTGGGGCCAACGTCCTGACTTTC
-	16	TRBV7-2	TRBJ2-3	-	CASSLGLRAYTDTQYF	TGTGCCAGCAGCTTAGGACTTAGGGCCTACACAGATACGCAGTATTTT
-	16	TRBV25-1	TRBJ1-2	TRBD1	CASSEYGQGRDYGYTF	TGTGCCAGCAGTGAATATGGACAGGGACGGGACTATGGCTACACCTTC
-	14	TRBV5-1	TRBJ2-7	TRBD2	CASSGGLAGVNQYF	TGCGCCAGCAGCGGGGGACTAGCGGGAGTGAATCAGTACTTC
few	12	TRBV30	TRBJ1-5	-	CAWRQFNQPQHF	TGTGCCTGGAGGCAGTTCAATCAGCCCCAGCATTTT
-	13	TRBV7-3	TRBJ1-2	TRBD1	CASSSGQGYGYTF	TGTGCCAGCAGCTCCGGACAGGGCTATGGCTACACCTTC
-	14	TRBV11-2	TRBJ2-7	TRBD1	CASSLGQGVYEQYF	TGTGCCAGCAGCTTAGGACAGGGGGTCTACGAGCAGTACTTC
-	13	TRBV25-1	TRBJ2-3	-	CASSESWADTQYF	TGTGCCAGCAGTGAATCATGGGCAGATACGCAGTATTTT
-	15	TRBV5-6	TRBJ2-7	-	CASSRHGQYPYEQYF	TGTGCCAGCAGCAGGCACGGGCAGTACCCCTACGAGCAGTACTTC
-	11	TRBV20-1	TRBJ2-3	-	CSGVLLDTQYF	TGCAGTGGAGTCCTTTTAGATACGCAGTATTTT
-	14	TRBV11-1	TRBJ2-7	-	CASSQTGLSYEQYF	TGTGCCAGCAGCCAAACAGGGCTCTCCTACGAGCAGTACTTC
-	15	TRBV7-8	TRBJ2-1	TRBD2	CASSFGTSPYNEQFF	TGTGCCAGCAGCTTCGGGACTAGCCCATACAATGAGCAGTTCTTC
-	15	TRBV14	TRBJ2-3	-	CASSRRLGATDTQYF	TGTGCCAGCAGCCGGAGACTTGGAGCAACCGATACGCAGTATTTT
-	15	TRBV7-6	TRBJ2-5	TRBD2	CASSLGVIAGETQYF	TGTGCCAGCAGCTTAGGTGTAATAGCGGGAGAGACCCAGTACTTC
once	16	TRBV27	TRBJ2-1	TRBD2	CASRPSLAGAGNEQFF	TGTGCCAGCAGACCCTCCCTAGCGGGAGCCGGGAATGAGCAGTTCTTC
-	15	TRBV30	TRBJ1-3	-	CAWSVKDSTGNTIYF	TGTGCCTGGAGTGTAAAAGACAGTACTGGAAACACCATATATTTT
-	13	TRBV6-5	TRBJ1-5	-	CASSYVRGQPQHF	TGTGCCAGCAGTTACGTCAGGGGTCAGCCCCAGCATTTT
-	16	TRBV22-1	TRBJ1-2	-	CPGRQPRKRKTYGYTF	TGTCCTGGGAGACAACCAAGAAAGAGAAAGACCTATGGCTACACCTTC
-	12	TRBV28	TRBJ1-1	-	CASTIYGTEAFF	TGTGCCAGCACAATATACGGCACTGAAGCTTTCTTT
-	12	TRBV7-9	TRBJ1-2	-	CASSLEEGSYTF	TGTGCCAGCAGCTTAGAGGAAGGGAGCTACACCTTC
-	13	TRBV9	TRBJ2-2	-	CASSTVLGGELFF	TGTGCCAGCAGTACTGTCCTAGGTGGGGAGCTGTTTTTT
-	15	TRBV10-3	TRBJ1-2	-	CAIRSGQASNYGYTF	TGTGCCATCAGGAGCGGACAAGCATCTAACTATGGCTACACCTTC
-	15	TRBV2	TRBJ2-3	TRBD2	CASIRSLAGAETQYF	TGTGCCAGCATAAGAAGCCTAGCGGGGGCGGAGACGCAGTATTTT
-	18	TRBV29-1	TRBJ2-7	-	CSVAGGTGLTSLSYEQYF	TGCAGCGTTGCGGGGGGGACAGGGCTGACTAGTCTCTCCTACGAGCAGTACTTC
-	13	TRBV25-1	TRBJ2-5	-	CASSEYRGATQYF	TGTGCCAGCAGTGAATATCGGGGGGCGACCCAGTACTTC
-	15	TRBV2	TRBJ2-2	TRBD1	CASSEAPGTAGELFF	TGTGCCAGCAGTGAAGCACCAGGGACAGCCGGGGAGCTGTTTTTT
-	15	TRBV4-3	TRBJ1-2	-	CASSLSWPGNYGYTF	TGCGCCAGCAGCCTGAGTTGGCCCGGGAACTATGGCTACACCTTC
-	15	TRBV7-6	TRBJ2-1	TRBD2	CASSLTSGLYNEQFF	TGTGCCAGCAGCTTAACTAGCGGGCTTTACAATGAGCAGTTCTTC
-	14	TRBV6-1	TRBJ2-1	-	CASIRDGSSIEQFF	TGTGCCAGCATTCGGGACGGCTCATCAATTGAGCAGTTCTTC
-	13	TRBV30	TRBJ1-6	-	CAWSAAGESPLHF	TGTGCCTGGAGTGCGGCAGGAGAATCACCCCTCCACTTT
-	14	TRBV10-3	TRBJ2-1	TRBD2	CAIRDGTSGNEQFF	TGTGCCATCAGAGACGGGACTAGCGGCAATGAGCAGTTCTTC
-	14	TRBV5-4	TRBJ1-1	-	CASSRRGPGHLAFF	TGTGCCAGCAGCCGGCGGGGACCAGGCCATTTGGCTTTCTTT
-	14	TRBV11-1	TRBJ1-1	-	CASSSSGYRTEAFF	TGTGCCAGCAGCTCCTCAGGATACAGGACTGAAGCTTTCTTT
-	15	TRBV28	TRBJ2-2	TRBD1	CASSGRDRATGELFF	TGTGCCAGCAGTGGAAGGGACAGGGCCACCGGGGAGCTGTTTTTT
-	14	TRBV19	TRBJ2-3	TRBD1	CASSGQGVTDTQYF	TGTGCCAGTTCGGGACAGGGCGTCACAGATACGCAGTATTTT
-	12	TRBV10-1	TRBJ1-2	TRBD1	CASSVGQRGYTF	TGCGCCAGCAGCGTGGGACAGCGCGGCTACACCTTC
-	12	TRBV15	TRBJ2-7	-	CATSILGYEQYF	TGTGCCACCAGCATATTGGGGTACGAGCAGTACTTC
-	14	TRBV19	TRBJ2-5	TRBD1	CASSVGQPQETQYF	TGTGCCAGTAGTGTGGGACAGCCTCAAGAGACCCAGTACTTC